This is a list of T cell receptor beta chains from one sample in a study of control samples from healthy donors and cancer patients. Profiling relied on immunoSEQ multiplex PCR, and the TCRdb table lists in-frame clones only, not all of them. The sample holds around 110,000 clones, 93% seen once. The sequencing input was blood. The origin of the receptors is a man aged 25-45 years in good health. Both conserved end residues are part of each CDR3.

>TRBV3-1/TRBV3-2|TRBJ1-2
CASSQKGAYGYTF
>TRBV27|TRBJ1-1
CASSTYRETLNTEAFF
>TRBV4-1|TRBJ1-3
CASTAGNTIYF
>TRBV10-2|TRBJ1-1
CASSERQGLNTEAFF
>TRBV10-1|TRBJ2-5
CASLKAGRETQYF
>TRBV5-4|TRBJ1-4
CASSIGATNEKLFF
>TRBV6-4|TRBJ2-2
CASSDRDTGELFF
>TRBV3-1/TRBV3-2|TRBJ1-4
CASRAVLVGTVGKLFF
>TRBV28|TRBJ2-2
CASSLYTGELFF
>TRBV10-2|TRBJ2-5
CASSGGRGDQETQYF
>TRBV2|TRBJ1-5
CASSVRGNQPQHF
>TRBV2|TRBJ1-4
CASSEGGRQGPNEKLFF
>TRBV28|TRBJ1-5
CASSSTRQVSNQPQHF
>TRBV4-1|TRBJ2-2
CASSQESPAGELFF
>TRBV5-1|TRBJ1-2
CASSLESGGVVRQGYTF
>TRBV11-2|TRBJ1-5
CASSPGQGPNQPQHF
>TRBV12-3/TRBV12-4|TRBJ1-3
CASSYVGVAIYF
>TRBV5-1|TRBJ2-2
CASSFPTSGGPGTGELFF
>TRBV5-6|TRBJ1-2
CASSPEGRVYGYTF
>TRBV2|TRBJ1-2
CASSGGQPYGYTF
>TRBV4-1|TRBJ1-2
CASSPTEVPNYGYTF
>TRBV3-1/TRBV3-2|TRBJ1-5
CASSLGAMTGGRPQHF
>TRBV14|TRBJ2-5
CASSGEAGGRETQYF
>TRBV27|TRBJ2-2
CASSSRGQGVNTGELFF
>TRBV19|TRBJ2-3
CASSTRTSGSSTDTQYF
>TRBV2|TRBJ1-6
CASKGPKSPLASSPLHF
>TRBV3-1/TRBV3-2|TRBJ1-1
CASSPRRGSPPIGTEAFF
>TRBV10-3|TRBJ2-7
CGHRDRTYEQYF
>TRBV27|TRBJ2-7
CASSLSTGTYEQYF
>TRBV27|TRBJ1-3
CASSRGNTIYF
>TRBV5-1|TRBJ2-3
CASSLEDSGGADTQYF
>TRBV5-1|TRBJ2-3
CASSFGSNGADTQYF
>TRBV24-1|TRBJ2-2
CATSTISTNTGELFF
>TRBV6-5|TRBJ1-2
CASSTGRRGYGYTF
>TRBV7-2|TRBJ2-6
CASSRTAGANVLTF
>TRBV2|TRBJ1-5
CASRDGRYNQPQHF